A selection of T cell receptor beta chains follows, all from one sample in a study of Ad26.COV2.S vaccination and SARS-CoV-2 variants. Profiled with immunoSEQ multiplex PCR; TCRdb holds only in-frame clones, not every one. The sample lists 350,000 to 450,000 clones, about 85% seen once, with roughly 3.5% in the top ten. Sequenced material: peripheral blood, taken in a trial of Ad26.COV2.S vaccine versus placebo. These receptors were taken from a person aged 18-60 years who received the Ad26.COV2.S COVID-19 vaccine or a placebo. The CDR3 runs from the conserved cysteine through the conserved F or W. D genes are given only for firm matches. The listing skips clone size in some rows; elsewhere it reads once, few, many or a size class.

j_gene: TRBJ2-3
abundance: .
v_gene: TRBV11-2
d_gene: .
CDR3aa: CASRRAPDTQYF
CDR3nt: TGTGCCAGCAGACGAGCCCCAGATACGCAGTATTTT

j_gene: TRBJ1-5
abundance: .
v_gene: TRBV19
d_gene: .
CDR3aa: CASRPTGKSNQPQHF
CDR3nt: TGTGCCAGTAGACCTACAGGTAAAAGCAATCAGCCCCAGCATTTT

j_gene: TRBJ2-1
abundance: .
v_gene: TRBV2
d_gene: TRBD2
CDR3aa: CASSERLAGVEQFF
CDR3nt: TGTGCCAGCAGTGAACGGCTAGCGGGGGTCGAGCAGTTCTTC

j_gene: TRBJ1-2
abundance: .
v_gene: TRBV6-5
d_gene: .
CDR3aa: CASSYSGSSDYGYTF
CDR3nt: TGTGCCAGCAGTTACTCGGGCAGCTCAGACTATGGCTACACCTTC

j_gene: TRBJ1-1
abundance: .
v_gene: TRBV6-5
d_gene: .
CDR3aa: CASSYGVSFMNTEAFF
CDR3nt: TGTGCCAGCAGTTACGGAGTCAGCTTCATGAACACTGAAGCTTTCTTT

j_gene: TRBJ2-5
abundance: .
v_gene: TRBV18
d_gene: .
CDR3aa: CASSSGTFVETQYF
CDR3nt: TGTGCCAGCTCATCCGGGACCTTCGTAGAGACCCAGTACTTC

j_gene: TRBJ2-7
abundance: .
v_gene: TRBV24-1
d_gene: .
CDR3aa: CATSDPRLGGGYEQYF
CDR3nt: TGTGCCACCAGTGATCCCCGTCTAGGGGGAGGTTACGAGCAGTACTTC

j_gene: TRBJ2-5
abundance: once
v_gene: TRBV15
d_gene: .
CDR3aa: CATSRDYETQYF
CDR3nt: TGTGCCACCAGCAGAGATTATGAGACCCAGTACTTC

j_gene: TRBJ1-5
abundance: .
v_gene: TRBV6-5
d_gene: .
CDR3aa: CASRLDSNQPQHF
CDR3nt: TGTGCCAGCAGATTAGACAGCAATCAGCCCCAGCATTTT

j_gene: TRBJ2-2
abundance: .
v_gene: TRBV7-2
d_gene: .
CDR3aa: CASSFKNTGELFF
CDR3nt: TGTGCCAGCAGCTTCAAAAACACCGGGGAGCTGTTTTTT

j_gene: TRBJ1-5
abundance: .
v_gene: TRBV3-1/TRBV3-2
d_gene: .
CDR3aa: CASSQASGIQPQHF
CDR3nt: TGTGCCAGCAGCCAAGCGAGCGGGATTCAGCCCCAGCATTTT